Each of the 23 T cell receptor beta chains below was sequenced from the same sample in a study of T cell responses to AZD1222 COVID-19 vaccine (TCRdb year 2021). What this sample's time point label stands for: baseline before first vaccination. Libraries were made using the immunoSEQ multiplex PCR assay. This immuneACCESS table, as held by TCRdb, lists in-frame sequences with V and J called but not all clones. Of the missing ones, under half trace to an unresolved V gene in checked studies; the others have no known cause. The sample includes 95,000 to 150,000 clones, with 85% to 90% observed a single time. Of the sample, around 3.3% is held by the ten largest clones. Sequenced material: peripheral blood, taken on day 0 of AZD1222 vaccination. Receptor source: an adult in good health.

The CDR3 DNA is TGTGCCAGCAAGGGAGAGGGGGCAACTAATGAAAAACTGTTTTTT. It specifies CASKGEGATNEKLFF. The chain recombines TRBV28 with TRBJ1-4; possible D gene TRBD1, 6 bases. The CDR3 has 15 amino acids. CDR1 MDHEN and CDR2 SYDVKM come from the germline V gene. Trimming removed 7 bases from V and 0 bases from J, with 12 bases in between.

This chain joins TRBV7-6 and TRBJ2-5; TRBD2 agrees at 7 bases. The CDR3 is 13 residues long. Germline V gene sequence: CDR1 SGHVS, CDR2 FNYEAQ. J was trimmed by 7 bases and V by 6 bases; bases with no gene match: 8. This CDR3 is CASSPDPGGTQYF. CDR3 coding DNA: TGTGCCAGCAGTCCTGACCCGGGGGGGACCCAGTACTTC.

The chain links TRBV27 to TRBJ2-2, with D perhaps TRBD2 (6 bases). Germline values: CDR1 MNHEY, CDR2 SMNVEV (reference sequence). The V and J ends lost 3 bases and 1 base respectively, with 6 bases between them. CDR3 size: 14 residues. In DNA form, the CDR3 reads TGTGCCAGCAGTTTCGGGGGGAACACCGGGGAGCTGTTTTTT. Its translation is CASSFGGNTGELFF.

The chain combines TRBV4-3 with TRBJ1-2; 9 bases agree with TRBD1. From germline, CDR1 is LGHNA and CDR2 YSLEER. This CDR3 is 17 amino acids long. The V segment lost 3 bases and the J segment 4 bases; nucleotides outside the gene matches: 12. CDR3 loop: CASSHPGQGPGGYGYTF. DNA of the CDR3: TGCGCCAGCAGCCACCCGGGACAGGGCCCTGGTGGCTATGGCTACACCTTC.

The chain recombines TRBV14 with TRBJ2-7; 7 bases agree with TRBD2. Per germline, CDR1 SGHDN and CDR2 FVKESK. V was clipped by 3 bases and J by 3 bases; unmatched bases: 23. This CDR3 region has 20 residues. This chain's CDR3 is CASSHVDSGSSGAPHYEQYF. The CDR3, as DNA: TGTGCCAGCAGCCACGTAGATTCGGGGTCTAGCGGAGCCCCCCACTACGAGCAGTACTTC.

The rearrangement links TRBV19 to TRBJ1-1, with 7 positions matching TRBD1. V was pared by 7 bases and J by 1 base, with 6 bases of the junction left unmatched. The CDR3 has 14 amino acids. Per the germline V gene, CDR1 is LNHDA and CDR2 is SQIVND (reference sequence). DNA for the CDR3: TGTGCCAGTATGGAGGGGGCCGGGAACACTGAAGCTTTCTTT. It translates to CASMEGAGNTEAFF.

This chain connects TRBV28 to TRBJ2-1; the match to TRBD1 covers 7 bases. The V segment lost 5 bases and the J segment 3 bases; nucleotides outside the gene matches: 10. Germline CDR1 is MDHEN and CDR2 is SYDVKM. The CDR3 runs 16 residues. DNA of the CDR3: TGTGCCAGCAGTCCCCCCTGGGGGACAGACTACAATGAGCAGTTCTTC. Residues: CASSPPWGTDYNEQFF.

The J gene is TRBJ1-2, the V gene TRBV28; D is perhaps TRBD1 (5 bases). CDR3 length equals 15 residues. Germline values: CDR1 MDHEN, CDR2 SYDVKM. V gave up 5 bases and J gave up 0 bases, with 13 bases separating them. CDR3 sequence (DNA): TGTGCCAGCAGTGAGCTCGGGGGGTCTAACTATGGCTACACCTTC. Translated, it gives CASSELGGSNYGYTF.

The chain joins TRBV28 to TRBJ2-1; tentatively, D is TRBD1 (6 bases). The CDR3 is 12 residues long. Germline V gene data show CDR1 as MDHEN and CDR2 as SYDVKM. The V end lost 2 bases, the J end lost 8 bases, and 7 bases lay between the germline ends. In DNA form, the CDR3 reads TGTGCCAGCAGTTTAGGGGGCGATGAGCAGTTCTTC. Translated, it gives CASSLGGDEQFF.

This clone appeared a single time. The gene calls are TRBV9 and TRBJ1-5, with D possibly TRBD1 on 5 matching bases. The CDR3 is made up of 14 amino acids. The V and J ends lost 2 bases and 3 bases respectively, with 9 bases between them. Germline lookup yields CDR1 SGDLS and CDR2 YYNGEE. The CDR3 DNA is TGTGCCAGCAGCGTGGGGGGGAACAATCAGCCCCAGCATTTT. It encodes CASSVGGNNQPQHF.

V usage is TRBV5-4 and J usage is TRBJ2-5; 9 bases match TRBD2. Trimming cost V 1 base and J 5 bases; bases outside gene matches: 6. The CDR3 runs 15 residues. Germline CDR1 and CDR2: SGHNT and YYREEE (reference sequence). The chain's CDR3 is CASSLTSGGRETQYF. CDR3 in DNA: TGTGCCAGCAGCTTGACCAGCGGGGGGAGGGAGACCCAGTACTTC.

The rearrangement links TRBV16 to TRBJ1-1; 7 bases match TRBD1. Looked up from germline, CDR1 is KGHSY and CDR2 is FQNENV. Trimming cost V 6 bases and J 4 bases; bases outside gene matches: 5. The CDR3 totals 13 residues. The CDR3 DNA is TGTGCCAGCAGTATAACAGGGGCCACTGAAGCTTTCTTT. Amino acids: CASSITGATEAFF.

The V and J genes are TRBV28 and TRBJ2-2, with 7 bases matching TRBD1. Germline loops: CDR1 MDHEN, CDR2 SYDVKM. The CDR3 contains 13 residues. V shed 2 bases, J shed 7 bases, and the junction held 1 base outside the gene matches. The CDR3 coding sequence is TGTGCCAGCAGTTTAGGACAGGTCGGGGAGCTGTTTTTT. This encodes CASSLGQVGELFF.

For the CDR3, the DNA is TGTGCCAGCAGCACGAGGCCCAACATTCAGTACTTC. Amino acids: CASSTRPNIQYF. The rearrangement joins TRBV7-9 to TRBJ2-4; D call uncertain. With 5 bases removed from V and 7 bases from J, the gap between germline ends came to 9 bases. Germline V gene sequence: CDR1 SEHNR, CDR2 FQNEAQ (reference sequence). The CDR3 has 12 residues.

The chain recombines TRBV2 with TRBJ1-5; D not resolved. Germline-derived CDR1 and CDR2 are SNHLY and FYNNEI. The CDR3 runs 16 residues. V gave up 3 bases and J gave up 2 bases, with 14 bases separating them. The CDR3 bases are TGTGCCAGCAGTGAGGGTTGGCCGGCGGGCAATCAGCCCCAGCATTTT. Translation gives CASSEGWPAGNQPQHF.

The rearrangement joins TRBV5-1 to TRBJ2-7, with 7 positions matching TRBD2. V lost 6 bases and J lost 7; bases outside the gene matches: 10. The CDR3 spans 13 residues. From germline, CDR1 is SGHRS and CDR2 YFSETQ. CDR3 sequence (DNA): TGCGCCAGCAACCCTTTGGCGGGGGAAGAGCAGTACTTC. Amino acids: CASNPLAGEEQYF.

The chain couples TRBV9 to TRBJ2-7; 10 nucleotides align to TRBD2. The CDR3 runs to 15 residues. Germline-derived CDR1 and CDR2 are SGDLS and YYNGEE. V shed 0 bases and J 5 bases; nucleotides not matched to a gene: 5. CDR3 nucleotide sequence: TGTGCCAGCAGCGTAGGTGGTCTAGCGGGAGACGAGCAGTACTTC. Translated: CASSVGGLAGDEQYF.

The V call is TRBV5-1, the J call TRBJ2-2, with no clear D. Per germline, CDR1 SGHRS and CDR2 YFSETQ. The CDR3 contains 14 residues. The ends were cut back, 4 bases at V and 6 bases at J, with 13 bases in the middle. The CDR3 sequence: CASSPGWVAGELFF. The CDR3 DNA sequence: TGCGCCAGCAGCCCCGGGTGGGTGGCCGGGGAGCTGTTTTTT.

The chain uses TRBV6-5 and TRBJ2-2; possibly TRBD2 for D (5 bases). The CDR3 is 16 residues long. Trimming removed 2 bases at V and 1 base at J, with 11 bases between. The germline V gene encodes CDR1 MNHEY and CDR2 SVGAGI. The CDR3 DNA reads TGTGCCAGCAGTTACCATGGACTGGTGAACACCGGGGAGCTGTTTTTT. Protein product: CASSYHGLVNTGELFF.

This chain links TRBV7-2 with TRBJ1-1; no definite D call. CDR1 is SGHTA and CDR2 is FQGNSA in the germline V gene. Trimming removed 5 bases from V and 10 bases from J, with 17 bases in between. This CDR3 has 13 residues. The CDR3 DNA reads as TGTGCCAGCAGCGCCGAACTCCCCGGCCGAGCTTTCTTT. It yields the protein CASSAELPGRAFF.

This sequence joins TRBV27 and TRBJ2-7; 10 bases are a match to TRBD2. The germline V gene encodes CDR1 MNHEY and CDR2 SMNVEV (reference sequence). With V trimmed by 8 bases and J by 3 bases, 4 bases remained unmatched. The CDR3 has 13 amino acids. The DNA for the CDR3 is TGTGCCAGCTACGGACTAGCGGACTACGAGCAGTACTTC. Encoded protein: CASYGLADYEQYF.

V usage is TRBV7-9 and J usage is TRBJ1-1; possibly TRBD1 for D (6 bases). Germline V gene sequence: CDR1 SEHNR, CDR2 FQNEAQ (reference sequence). The CDR3 is made up of 13 amino acids. Trimming pared 3 bases from V and 4 bases from J, leaving 9 bases between. CDR3 amino acids: CASSFGGGTEAFF. As DNA, the CDR3 is TGTGCCAGCAGCTTTGGGGGCGGCACTGAAGCTTTCTTT.

The genes are TRBV2 and TRBJ1-2; 7 positions match TRBD1. V shed 2 bases and J 4 bases; nucleotides not matched to a gene: 7. The CDR3 is made up of 15 amino acids. Germline CDR1 SNHLY, CDR2 FYNNEI. In nucleotides, the CDR3 is TGTGCCAGCAGTGAATGGGAGGGGGCTACCTATGGCTACACCTTC. Its translation is CASSEWEGATYGYTF.